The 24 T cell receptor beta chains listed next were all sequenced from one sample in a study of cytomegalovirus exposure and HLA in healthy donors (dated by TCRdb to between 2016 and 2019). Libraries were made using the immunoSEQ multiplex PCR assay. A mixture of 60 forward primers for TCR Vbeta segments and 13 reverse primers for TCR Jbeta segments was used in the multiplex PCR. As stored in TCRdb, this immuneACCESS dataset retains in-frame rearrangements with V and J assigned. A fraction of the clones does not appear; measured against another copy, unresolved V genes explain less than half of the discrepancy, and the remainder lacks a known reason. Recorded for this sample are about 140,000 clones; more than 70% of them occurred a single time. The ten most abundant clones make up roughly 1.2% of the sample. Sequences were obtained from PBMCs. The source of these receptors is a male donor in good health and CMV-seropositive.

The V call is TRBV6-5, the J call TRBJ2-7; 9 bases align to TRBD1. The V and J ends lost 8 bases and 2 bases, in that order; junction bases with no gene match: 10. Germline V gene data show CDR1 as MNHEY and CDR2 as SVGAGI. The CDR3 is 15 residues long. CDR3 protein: CASQREDRGAYEQYF. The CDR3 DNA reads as TGTGCCAGCCAGAGAGAGGACAGGGGCGCCTACGAGCAGTACTTC.

The DNA of the CDR3 is TGTGCCAGCCAGGGATTAGGCCAAGAGACCCAGTACTTC. It is translated as CASQGLGQETQYF. This rearrangement joins TRBV7-6 to TRBJ2-5; TRBD1 might be the D (5 bases). The ends were cut back, 8 bases at V and 1 base at J, with 11 bases in the middle. This CDR3 is 13 amino acids long. Germline V gene lookup returns CDR1 SGHVS and CDR2 FNYEAQ.

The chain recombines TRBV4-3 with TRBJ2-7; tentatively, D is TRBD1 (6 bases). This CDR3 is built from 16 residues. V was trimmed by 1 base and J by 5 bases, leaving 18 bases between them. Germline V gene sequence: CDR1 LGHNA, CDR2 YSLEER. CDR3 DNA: TGCGCCAGCAGCCAAGCCCACAGGGACGCGTCGGACGAGCAGTACTTC. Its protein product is CASSQAHRDASDEQYF.

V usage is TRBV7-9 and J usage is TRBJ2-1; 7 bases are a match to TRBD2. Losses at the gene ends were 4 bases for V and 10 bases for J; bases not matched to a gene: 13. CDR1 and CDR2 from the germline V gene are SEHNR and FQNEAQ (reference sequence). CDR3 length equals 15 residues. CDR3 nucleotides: TGTGCCAGCAGCTCTGTTACTAGCGAAAGACTAGAGCAGTTCTTC. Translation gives CASSSVTSERLEQFF.

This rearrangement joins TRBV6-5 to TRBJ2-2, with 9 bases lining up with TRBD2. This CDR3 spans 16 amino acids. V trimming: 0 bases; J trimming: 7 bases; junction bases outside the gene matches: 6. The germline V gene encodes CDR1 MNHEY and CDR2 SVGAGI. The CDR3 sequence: CASSYSGTSLYGELFF. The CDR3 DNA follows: TGTGCCAGCAGTTACTCGGGGACTAGCCTTTACGGGGAGCTGTTTTTT.

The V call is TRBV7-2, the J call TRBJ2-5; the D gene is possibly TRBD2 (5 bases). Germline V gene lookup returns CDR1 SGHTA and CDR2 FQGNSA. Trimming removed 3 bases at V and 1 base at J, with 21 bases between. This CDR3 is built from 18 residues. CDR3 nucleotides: TGTGCCAGCAGCTTTGAAGCGGAGGCCCCACTACGCCAAGAGACCCAGTACTTC. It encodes CASSFEAEAPLRQETQYF.

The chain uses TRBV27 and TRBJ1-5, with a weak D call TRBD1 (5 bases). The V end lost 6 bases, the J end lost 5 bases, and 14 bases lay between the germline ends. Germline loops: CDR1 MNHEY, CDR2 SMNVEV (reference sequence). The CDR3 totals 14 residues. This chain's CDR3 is CASSSLGRDQPQHF. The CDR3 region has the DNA TGTGCCAGCAGCAGCCTGGGGCGTGATCAGCCCCAGCATTTT.

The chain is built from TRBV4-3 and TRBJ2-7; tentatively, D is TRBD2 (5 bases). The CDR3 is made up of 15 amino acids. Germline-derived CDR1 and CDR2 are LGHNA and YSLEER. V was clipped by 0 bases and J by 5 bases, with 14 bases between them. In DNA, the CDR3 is TGCGCCAGCAGCCAAGATATGGGAGAGTGGGACGAGCAGTACTTC. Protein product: CASSQDMGEWDEQYF.

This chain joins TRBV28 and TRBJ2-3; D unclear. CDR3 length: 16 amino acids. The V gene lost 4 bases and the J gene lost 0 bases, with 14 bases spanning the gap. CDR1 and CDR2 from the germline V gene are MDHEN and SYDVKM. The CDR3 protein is CASSYPVSPSTDTQYF. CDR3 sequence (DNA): TGTGCCAGCAGTTACCCCGTTAGTCCTAGCACAGATACGCAGTATTTT.

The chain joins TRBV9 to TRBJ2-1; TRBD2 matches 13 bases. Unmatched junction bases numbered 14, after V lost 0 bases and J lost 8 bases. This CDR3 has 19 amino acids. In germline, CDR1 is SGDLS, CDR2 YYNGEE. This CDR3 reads CASSVGLGTSGVWGYEQFF. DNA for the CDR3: TGTGCCAGCAGCGTAGGCCTTGGGACTAGCGGGGTCTGGGGGTATGAGCAGTTCTTC.

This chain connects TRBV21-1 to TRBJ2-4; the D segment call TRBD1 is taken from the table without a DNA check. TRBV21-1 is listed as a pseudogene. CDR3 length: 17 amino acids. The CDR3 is CASSKEVEQIAKNIQYF. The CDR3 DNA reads TGTGCCAGCAGCAAAGAGGTTGAACAGATAGCCAAAAACATTCAGTACTTC.

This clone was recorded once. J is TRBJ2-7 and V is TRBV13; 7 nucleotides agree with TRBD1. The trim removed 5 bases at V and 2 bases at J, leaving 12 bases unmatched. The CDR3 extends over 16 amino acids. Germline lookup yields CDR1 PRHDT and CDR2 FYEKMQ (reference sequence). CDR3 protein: CASSATGAISPYEQYF. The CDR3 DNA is TGTGCCAGCAGCGCTACAGGGGCGATCTCTCCCTACGAGCAGTACTTC.

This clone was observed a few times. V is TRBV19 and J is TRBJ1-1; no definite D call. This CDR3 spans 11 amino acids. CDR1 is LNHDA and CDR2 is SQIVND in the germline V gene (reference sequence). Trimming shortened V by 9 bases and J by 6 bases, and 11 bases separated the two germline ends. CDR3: CASRGSAEAFF. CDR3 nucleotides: TGTGCCAGCCGAGGTTCCGCTGAAGCTTTCTTT. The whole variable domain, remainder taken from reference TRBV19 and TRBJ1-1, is DGGITQSPKYLFRKEGQNVTLSCEQNLNHDAMYWYRQDPGQGLRLIYYSQIVNDFQKGDIAEGYSVSREKKESFPLTVTSAQKNPTAFYLCASRGSAEAFFGQGTRLTVV.

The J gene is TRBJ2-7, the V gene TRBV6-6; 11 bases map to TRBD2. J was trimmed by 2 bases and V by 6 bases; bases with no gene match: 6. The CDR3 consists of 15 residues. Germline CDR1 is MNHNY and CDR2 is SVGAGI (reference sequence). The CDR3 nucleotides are TGTGCCAGCAGACCACTAGCGGGGGCCCCCTACGAGCAGTACTTC. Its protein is CASRPLAGAPYEQYF.

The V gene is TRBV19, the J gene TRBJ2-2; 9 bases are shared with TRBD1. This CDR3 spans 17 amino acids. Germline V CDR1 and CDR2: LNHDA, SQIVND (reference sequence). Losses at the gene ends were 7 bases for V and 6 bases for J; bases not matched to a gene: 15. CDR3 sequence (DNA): TGTGCCAGTACCCGGAGGCCCACAGGGGGCAAGGCCGGGGAGCTGTTTTTT. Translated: CASTRRPTGGKAGELFF.

The CDR3 DNA sequence: TGTGCCAGCAGTGAATATCGAAGCCCGAGCACAGATACGCAGTATTTT. Amino acids: CASSEYRSPSTDTQYF. The genes are TRBV25-1 and TRBJ2-3; unclear D gene. The germline V gene encodes CDR1 MGHDK and CDR2 SYGVNS. Trimming removed 0 bases from V and 0 bases from J, with 10 bases in between. CDR3 length: 16 residues.

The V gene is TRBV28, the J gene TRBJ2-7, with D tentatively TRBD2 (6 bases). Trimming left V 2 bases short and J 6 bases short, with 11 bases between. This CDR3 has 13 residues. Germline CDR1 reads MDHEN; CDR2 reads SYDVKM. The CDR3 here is CASSLTGTSEQYF. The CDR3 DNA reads TGTGCCAGCAGTTTAACCGGGACTTCCGAGCAGTACTTC.

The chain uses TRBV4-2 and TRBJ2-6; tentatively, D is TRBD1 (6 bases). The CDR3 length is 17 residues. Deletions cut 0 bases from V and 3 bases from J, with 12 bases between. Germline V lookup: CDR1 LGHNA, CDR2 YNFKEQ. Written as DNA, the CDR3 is TGTGCCAGCAGCCAAGATTTAGGGGGTAGTGGGGCCAACGTCCTGACTTTC. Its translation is CASSQDLGGSGANVLTF.

CDR3 loop: CASSKKTGTRVGNEQFF. The CDR3 nucleotides are TGTGCCAGCAGCAAAAAAACCGGGACTAGGGTGGGGAATGAGCAGTTCTTC. The V and J genes are TRBV21-1 and TRBJ2-1; the table names TRBD2, a call not compared with the DNA. TRBV21-1 constitutes a pseudogene. This CDR3 comprises 17 residues.

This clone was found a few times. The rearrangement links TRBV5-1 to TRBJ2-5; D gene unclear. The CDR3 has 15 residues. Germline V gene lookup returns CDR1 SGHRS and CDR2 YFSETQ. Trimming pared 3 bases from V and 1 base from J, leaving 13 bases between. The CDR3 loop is CASSSPSLFQETQYF. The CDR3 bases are TGCGCCAGCAGCTCTCCGAGTCTCTTCCAAGAGACCCAGTACTTC.

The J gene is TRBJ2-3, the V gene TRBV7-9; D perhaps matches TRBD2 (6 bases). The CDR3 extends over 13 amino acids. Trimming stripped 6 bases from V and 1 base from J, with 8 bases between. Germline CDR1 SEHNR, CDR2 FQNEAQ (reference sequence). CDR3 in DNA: TGTGCCAGCAGGTGGGGGGGCACAGATACGCAGTATTTT. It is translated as CASRWGGTDTQYF.

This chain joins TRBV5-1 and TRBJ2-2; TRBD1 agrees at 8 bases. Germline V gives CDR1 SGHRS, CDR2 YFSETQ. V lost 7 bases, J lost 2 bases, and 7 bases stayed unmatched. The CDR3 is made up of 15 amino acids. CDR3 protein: CASRKTGGNTGELFF. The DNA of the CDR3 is TGCGCCAGCCGAAAAACAGGGGGTAACACCGGGGAGCTGTTTTTT.

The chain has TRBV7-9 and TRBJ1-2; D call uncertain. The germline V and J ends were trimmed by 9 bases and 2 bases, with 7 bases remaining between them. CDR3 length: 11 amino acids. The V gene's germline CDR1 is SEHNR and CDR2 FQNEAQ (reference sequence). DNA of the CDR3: TGTGCCAGTGACATCAACTATGGCTACACCTTC. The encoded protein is CASDINYGYTF.

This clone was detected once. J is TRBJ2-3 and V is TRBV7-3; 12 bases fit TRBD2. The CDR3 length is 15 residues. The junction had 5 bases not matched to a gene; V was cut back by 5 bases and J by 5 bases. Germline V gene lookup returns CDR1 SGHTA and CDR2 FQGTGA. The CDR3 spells CASSPTSGRRDTQYF. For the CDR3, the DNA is TGTGCCAGCAGCCCAACTAGCGGGAGGCGAGATACGCAGTATTTT.